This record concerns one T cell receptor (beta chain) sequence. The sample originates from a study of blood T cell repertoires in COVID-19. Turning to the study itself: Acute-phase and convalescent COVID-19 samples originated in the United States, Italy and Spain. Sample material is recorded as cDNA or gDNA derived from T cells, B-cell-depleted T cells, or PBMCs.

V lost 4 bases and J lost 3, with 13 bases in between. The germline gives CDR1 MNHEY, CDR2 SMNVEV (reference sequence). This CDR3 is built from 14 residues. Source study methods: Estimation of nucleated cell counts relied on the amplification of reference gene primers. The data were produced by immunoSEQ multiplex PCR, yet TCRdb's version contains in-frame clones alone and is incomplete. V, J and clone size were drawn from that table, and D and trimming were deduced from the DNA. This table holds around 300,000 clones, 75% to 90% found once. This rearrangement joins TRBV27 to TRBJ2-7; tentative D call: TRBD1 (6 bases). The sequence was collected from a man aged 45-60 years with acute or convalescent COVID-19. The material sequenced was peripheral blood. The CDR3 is CASSYAPDSYEQYF. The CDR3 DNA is TGTGCCAGCAGTTATGCCCCGGACAGCTACGAGCAGTACTTC.